Detailed here is one TCR beta chain. Its antigen remains undetermined. No clone much larger than this one lies a single base away; base qualities are absent. Explained via the paper, the time point label denotes: baseline pretreatment blood. The sample's treatment or condition label, decoded: 15 Gy SBRT to primary tumor, nephrectomy 4 weeks later. Serial peripheral blood from radiation-treated patients was sampled at baseline, 2 weeks and 4 weeks after SBRT to track tumor-enriched clonotypes. Every patient had renal cell carcinoma of clear cell pathology. The QIAamp DNA Blood Mini Kit (Qiagen) was used to prepare genomic DNA for TCR sequencing. The analyses included just those samples that passed every quality control check. This sample is drawn from a study of radiation and T cells in renal cell carcinoma (dated by TCRdb to between 2020 and 2021). For the study in its entirety: The samples were obtained from a clinical trial, where primary renal cell carcinomas were treated with 15 Gy stereotactic body radiation therapy and then removed by nephrectomy 4 weeks afterward. Across all 50 or so samples, several million unique CDR3 nucleotide sequences encoding about 2.4 million unique CDR3 amino acid sequences were identified. In total, some 52 samples underwent TCR beta sequencing: roughly 25 tumors plus 27 peripheral blood samples.

TCR beta libraries were generated from genomic DNA with the immunoSEQ kit, following the manufacturer's recommendations. Library preparation used a first multiplex PCR with proprietary primers, then a second PCR adding unique barcodes, with bead cleanups after each round. A kit-provided positive control reaction and a negative control reaction were included in every sample batch. The final libraries were assessed on an Agilent 4200 TapeStation D1000 ScreenTape, pooled by volume, and quantified by qPCR. Sequencing ran on an Illumina NextSeq500 with a MidOutput 150-cycle cartridge, using 156 Read1 and 15 Index1 cycles with kit custom primers. The pooled library was loaded at around 1.1 pM with a 20% PhiX control spike-in. The published analysis was carried out like this. Vendor-processed data were analyzed in R, with a clonotype defined as all T cells sharing the same CDR3 nucleotide sequence. For clone abundance analyses, frequencies were normalized to the 10,000 most abundant clones per sample. Before analysis, public T cell clones were removed, and these numbered fewer than six per sample on average. An abundance difference of at least 32-fold between compartments was the criterion for calling clonotypes tumor-enriched or baseline blood-enriched. A beta-binomial differential abundance model was applied to find clonotypes that expanded or contracted between blood time points. Tumor-blood repertoire similarity was measured with the Baroni-Urbani and Buser coefficient, and groups were compared using two-tailed Wilcoxon tests in R. TCRdb re-hosts the immuneACCESS table, in-frame sequences only. Its copies lack some clones; in the studies checked, an unresolved V gene accounts for under half of them, and the cause for the rest is not known. V and J calls and clone size are copied from that table; D and trimming were computed from the DNA. The sample table holds about 49,000 clones, of which roughly 83% were seen once. The leading ten clones occupy under 35% of the sample.

Study-level results and caveats: Effects of radiation dose or scheduling on the TCR repertoire could not be addressed with the single-armed trial design. Because pretreatment tumor biopsies were not available, the study could not determine whether clonotypes were already present within the tumor at baseline. Changes in the blood repertoire were not tracked past 4 weeks after treatment. In blood, the top tumor clonotypes increased from baseline to 2 weeks after radiation and then shrank by 4 weeks, which suggests a temporary expansion of tumor-resident clones.

The CDR3 spans 14 residues, from the cysteine through the phenylalanine. The CDR3 DNA has 42 bases and is translated from base 1. V sheds 4 bases and J sheds 6 bases, leaving 10 bases between their ends. CDR1 is given as MGHRA and CDR2 as YSYEKL, both from the germline V gene. The sample consisted of blood, taken from a patient whose treatment included radiotherapy and nephrectomy. This sequence uses TRBV4-1 and TRBJ1-6, with the D segment identity uncertain. The clonotype was recovered from a woman in her seventies with renal cell carcinoma. The base sequence is TGCGCCAGCAGCCTAGGGAAGGCTAATTCACCCCTCCACTTT. It encodes CASSLGKANSPLHF.